Each of the 16 T cell receptor beta chains below was sequenced from the same sample in a study of shared clonotypes between healthy human individuals. CD45RO-negative, CCR7-selected cells formed the naive CD8 fraction, which excluded terminally differentiated effector memory CD45RA+ cells. TCRdb keeps only in-frame clones here, not all; method: immunoSEQ multiplex PCR. The sample consists of approximately 810,000 clones, roughly 92% of them appearing once. Sequenced material: naive CD8+ T cells sorted from blood. These receptors were obtained from a man in his thirties or forties in good health.

The J gene is TRBJ2-2, the V gene TRBV19; no firm D call. Between the trimmed V and J ends, which lost 3 bases and 0 bases, there was a span of 8 bases. This CDR3 has 15 residues. Germline CDR1 is LNHDA and CDR2 is SQIVND (reference sequence). The CDR3 region has the DNA TGTGCCAGTAGTATCTTGCAGTCGAACACCGGGGAGCTGTTTTTT. Its protein is CASSILQSNTGELFF.

CDR3 residues: CSVREESGINGELFF. CDR3 nucleotides: TGCAGCGTAAGGGAAGAAAGCGGGATTAACGGGGAGCTGTTTTTT. The chain couples TRBV29-1 to TRBJ2-2, with TRBD2 matching 7 bases. The CDR3 is 15 residues long. The junction had 14 bases not matched to a gene; V was cut back by 6 bases and J by 7 bases. CDR1 is SQVTM, CDR2 ANQGSEA, per germline.

V is TRBV28 and J is TRBJ1-5; D is undetermined. Looked up from germline, CDR1 is MDHEN and CDR2 is SYDVKM. The CDR3 is 15 residues long. V lost 4 bases and J lost 7, with 17 bases in between. The CDR3 bases are TGTGCCAGCAGTTCATTGGGCCAATTGTCACAGCCCCAGCATTTT. It yields the protein CASSSLGQLSQPQHF.

In this sample, this clone turned up once. The rearrangement uses TRBV4-1 and TRBJ1-3, with 8 bases aligning to TRBD1. This CDR3 comprises 15 residues. Germline CDR1 is MGHRA and CDR2 is YSYEKL. With 0 bases clipped from V and 2 bases from J, the junction kept 0 bases outside the gene matches. The CDR3 here is CASSQDRGPGNTIYF. The CDR3 nucleotides read TGCGCCAGCAGCCAAGACAGGGGGCCTGGAAACACCATATATTTT.

The chain uses TRBV27 and TRBJ2-7, with 8 positions matching TRBD2. CDR1 and CDR2 from the germline V gene are MNHEY and SMNVEV (reference sequence). There are 14 residues in the CDR3. Unmatched junction bases numbered 7, after V lost 3 bases and J lost 6 bases. CDR3 DNA sequence: TGTGCCAGCAGTTTGGGACTAGATGAGAGCGAGCAGTACTTC. This gives the protein CASSLGLDESEQYF.

The chain recombines TRBV30 with TRBJ2-2; weak D call: TRBD2 (5 bases). Per germline, CDR1 GTSNPN and CDR2 SVGIG (reference sequence). The V end lost 4 bases, the J end lost 6 bases, and 15 bases lay between the germline ends. CDR3 length: 14 amino acids. The CDR3 coding sequence is TGTGCCTGGACGCGCACTAGTTCCGCCGGGGAGCTGTTTTTT. This sequence encodes CAWTRTSSAGELFF.

V is TRBV4-1 and J is TRBJ2-5; 7 bases map to TRBD2. Germline lookup yields CDR1 MGHRA and CDR2 YSYEKL. This CDR3 spans 15 amino acids. V was clipped by 3 bases and J by 3 bases; unmatched bases: 7. Here the CDR3 reads CASSHAGEAEETQYF. CDR3 DNA: TGCGCCAGCAGCCACGCGGGAGAGGCGGAAGAGACCCAGTACTTC.

The chain has TRBV10-3 and TRBJ2-1, with D tentatively TRBD2 (6 bases). This CDR3 has 15 residues. The germline gives CDR1 ENHRY, CDR2 SYGVKD. V was shortened by 2 bases and J by 6 bases, with 14 bases between the two germline ends. CDR3 DNA: TGTGCCATCAGTGAGCCGGTACTAGCCCCCAATGAGCAGTTCTTC. This codes for CAISEPVLAPNEQFF.

The chain is built from TRBV5-5 and TRBJ1-1, with a tentative D call TRBD1 (5 bases). This CDR3 has 16 residues. The germline V gene encodes CDR1 SGHKS and CDR2 YYEKEE (reference sequence). Trimming removed 6 bases from V and 1 base from J, with 19 bases in between. CDR3 DNA: TGTGCCAGCATCCCGGACCTAATGGGACGGAACACTGAAGCTTTCTTT. As protein: CASIPDLMGRNTEAFF.

CDR3: CASSLAQGLAGEQFF. The CDR3 DNA sequence: TGTGCCAGCAGCTTGGCGCAAGGACTAGCGGGAGAGCAGTTCTTC. The chain employs TRBV5-6 and TRBJ2-1, with 12 bases aligning to TRBD2. CDR1 SGHDT and CDR2 YYEEEE come from the germline V gene. CDR3 length: 15 residues. V trimming: 0 bases; J trimming: 10 bases; junction bases outside the gene matches: 5.

The chain joins TRBV5-5 to TRBJ2-4; perhaps D is TRBD1 or TRBD2 (5 bases each). V was clipped by 0 bases and J by 0 bases, with 13 bases between them. The CDR3 runs to 17 residues. Germline V gene data show CDR1 as SGHKS and CDR2 as YYEKEE (reference sequence). CDR3 nucleotide sequence: TGTGCCAGCAGCTTGGCCCCTCCGGGGCTAGCCAAAAACATTCAGTACTTC. Translated: CASSLAPPGLAKNIQYF.

The table lists this clone with a count of one. In the same sample, other DNA sequences code for this CDR3. V usage is TRBV27 and J usage is TRBJ2-7; D might be TRBD2 (5 bases). The CDR3 sequence is 14 residues long. Germline V gene lookup returns CDR1 MNHEY and CDR2 SMNVEV (reference sequence). Trimming shortened V by 3 bases and J by 0 bases, and 9 bases separated the two germline ends. In nucleotides, the CDR3 is TGTGCCAGCAGTTTCCGGACTGGCTCCTACGAGCAGTACTTC. It codes for CASSFRTGSYEQYF.

V and J are TRBV27 and TRBJ2-2, with a possible D match to TRBD2 (6 bases). The CDR3 totals 12 residues. Per the germline V gene, CDR1 is MNHEY and CDR2 is SMNVEV (reference sequence). V was clipped by 5 bases and J by 6 bases, with 7 bases between them. This CDR3 is CASSGGPGELFF. For the CDR3, the DNA is TGTGCCAGCAGTGGAGGGCCCGGGGAGCTGTTTTTT.

V usage is TRBV27 and J usage is TRBJ2-3; D not resolved. Germline assignment: CDR1 MNHEY and CDR2 SMNVEV (reference sequence). This CDR3 is 13 amino acids long. V lost 6 bases, J lost 0 bases, and 7 bases lay in between. The CDR3, as DNA: TGTGCCAGCAGGAGCCTGAGCACAGATACGCAGTATTTT. This encodes CASRSLSTDTQYF.

The rearrangement uses TRBV7-6 and TRBJ2-7; tentative D call: TRBD1 (7 bases). Germline V gene data show CDR1 as SGHVS and CDR2 as FNYEAQ. The CDR3 runs to 13 residues. Between the trimmed V and J ends, which lost 5 bases and 3 bases, there was a span of 11 bases. The CDR3 DNA is TGTGCCAGCAGCCAGGGGGGTATCTACGAGCAGTACTTC. Its translation: CASSQGGIYEQYF.

The chain couples TRBV7-9 to TRBJ1-1, with unresolved D. V lost 5 bases, J lost 7 bases, and 11 bases lay in between. There are 12 residues in the CDR3. Germline loops: CDR1 SEHNR, CDR2 FQNEAQ (reference sequence). The CDR3 region is CASSLQVIEAFF. In DNA form, the CDR3 reads TGTGCCAGCAGCCTGCAGGTAATTGAAGCTTTCTTT.